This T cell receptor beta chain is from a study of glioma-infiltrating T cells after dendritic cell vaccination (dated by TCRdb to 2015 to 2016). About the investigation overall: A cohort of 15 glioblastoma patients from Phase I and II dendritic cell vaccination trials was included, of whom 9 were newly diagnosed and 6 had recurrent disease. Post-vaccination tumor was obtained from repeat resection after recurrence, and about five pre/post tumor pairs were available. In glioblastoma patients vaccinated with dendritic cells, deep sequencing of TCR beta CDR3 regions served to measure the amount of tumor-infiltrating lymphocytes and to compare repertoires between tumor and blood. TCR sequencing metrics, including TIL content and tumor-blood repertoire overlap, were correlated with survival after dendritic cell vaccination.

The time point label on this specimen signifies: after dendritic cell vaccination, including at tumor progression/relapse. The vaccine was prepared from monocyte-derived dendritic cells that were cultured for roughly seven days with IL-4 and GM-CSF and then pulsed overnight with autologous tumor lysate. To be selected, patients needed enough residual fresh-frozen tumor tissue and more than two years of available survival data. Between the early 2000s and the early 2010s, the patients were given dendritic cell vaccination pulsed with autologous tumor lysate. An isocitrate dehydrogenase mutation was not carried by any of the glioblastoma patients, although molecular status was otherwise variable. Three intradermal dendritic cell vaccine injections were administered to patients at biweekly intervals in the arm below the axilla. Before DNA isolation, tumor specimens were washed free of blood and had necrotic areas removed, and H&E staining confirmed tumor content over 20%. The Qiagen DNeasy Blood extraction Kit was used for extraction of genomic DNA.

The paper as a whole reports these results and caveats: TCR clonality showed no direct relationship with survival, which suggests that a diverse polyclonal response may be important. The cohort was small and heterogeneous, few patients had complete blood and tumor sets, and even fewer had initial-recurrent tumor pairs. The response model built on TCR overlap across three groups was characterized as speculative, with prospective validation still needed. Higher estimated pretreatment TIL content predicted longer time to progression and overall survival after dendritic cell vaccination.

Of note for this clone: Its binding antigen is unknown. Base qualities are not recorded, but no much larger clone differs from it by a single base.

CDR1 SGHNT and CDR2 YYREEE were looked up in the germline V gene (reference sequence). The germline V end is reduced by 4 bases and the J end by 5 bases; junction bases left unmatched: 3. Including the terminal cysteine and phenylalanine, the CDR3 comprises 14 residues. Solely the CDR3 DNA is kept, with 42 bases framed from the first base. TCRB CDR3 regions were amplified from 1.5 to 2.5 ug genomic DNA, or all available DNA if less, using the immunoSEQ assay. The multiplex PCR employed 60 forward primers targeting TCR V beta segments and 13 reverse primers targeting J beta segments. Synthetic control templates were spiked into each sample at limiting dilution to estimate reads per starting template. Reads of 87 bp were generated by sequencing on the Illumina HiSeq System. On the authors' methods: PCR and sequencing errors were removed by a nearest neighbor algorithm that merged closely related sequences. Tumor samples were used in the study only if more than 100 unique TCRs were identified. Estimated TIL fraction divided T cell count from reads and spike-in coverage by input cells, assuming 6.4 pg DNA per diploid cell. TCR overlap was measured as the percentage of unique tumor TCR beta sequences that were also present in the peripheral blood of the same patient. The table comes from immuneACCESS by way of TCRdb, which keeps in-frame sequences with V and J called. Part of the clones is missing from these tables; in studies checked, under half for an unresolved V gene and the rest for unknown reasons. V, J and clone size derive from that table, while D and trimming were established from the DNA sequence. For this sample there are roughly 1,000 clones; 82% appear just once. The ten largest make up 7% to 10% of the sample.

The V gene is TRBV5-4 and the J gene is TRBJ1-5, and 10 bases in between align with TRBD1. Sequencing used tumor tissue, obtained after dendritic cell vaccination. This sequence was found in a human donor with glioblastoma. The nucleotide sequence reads TGTGCCAGCAGCCCTGGACAGGGGGATCAGCCCCAGCATTTT. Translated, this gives CASSPGQGDQPQHF.